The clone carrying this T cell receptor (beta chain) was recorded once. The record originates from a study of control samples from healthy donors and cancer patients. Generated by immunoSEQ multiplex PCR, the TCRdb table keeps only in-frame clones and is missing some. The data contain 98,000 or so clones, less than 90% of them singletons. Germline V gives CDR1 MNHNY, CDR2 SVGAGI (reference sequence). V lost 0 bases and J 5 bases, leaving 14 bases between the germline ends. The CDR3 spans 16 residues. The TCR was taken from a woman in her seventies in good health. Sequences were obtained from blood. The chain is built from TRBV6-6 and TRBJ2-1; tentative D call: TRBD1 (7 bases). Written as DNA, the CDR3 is TGTGCCAGCAGTTACTCGAAGGGGGCGGGGCACAATGAGCAGTTCTTC. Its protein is CASSYSKGAGHNEQFF.